Sequencing of this TCR beta chain was carried out in a study of blood T cells in healthy people across ages. Note on this clonotype: Its antigen is undetermined.

Primers used in a second PCR of roughly 7 to 12 cycles were a sample-barcoded 5' primer and a J-beta primer mix. Via MiXCR, TCRdb re-called the 5' RACE reads, giving one row per CDR3 protein. The sample records about 1.1 million distinct CDR3 sequences, roughly two fifths being singletons. CDR1 is MNHEY, CDR2 SVGEGT, per germline. The CDR3 spans 17 residues. Trimming pared 0 bases from V and 7 bases from J, leaving 20 bases between. Study observations and caveats: The study lacked donor CMV status, which possibly confounded expanded clonotype changes. Correlation between TCR beta diversity and naive T cell percentage was strong. Investigators treated diversity estimates from one million T cells as underestimates.

The chain joins TRBV6-2 or TRBV6-3 to TRBJ2-3; D could derive from TRBD1 or TRBD2 (5 bases each). The specimen sequenced was blood. This TCR was sampled from a man aged 18 to 30 in good health. CDR3 nucleotide sequence: TGTGCCAGCAGTTACTCTCAAGGGGCCCCACCGACTAATACGCAGTATTTT. Protein: CASSYSQGAPPTNTQYF.